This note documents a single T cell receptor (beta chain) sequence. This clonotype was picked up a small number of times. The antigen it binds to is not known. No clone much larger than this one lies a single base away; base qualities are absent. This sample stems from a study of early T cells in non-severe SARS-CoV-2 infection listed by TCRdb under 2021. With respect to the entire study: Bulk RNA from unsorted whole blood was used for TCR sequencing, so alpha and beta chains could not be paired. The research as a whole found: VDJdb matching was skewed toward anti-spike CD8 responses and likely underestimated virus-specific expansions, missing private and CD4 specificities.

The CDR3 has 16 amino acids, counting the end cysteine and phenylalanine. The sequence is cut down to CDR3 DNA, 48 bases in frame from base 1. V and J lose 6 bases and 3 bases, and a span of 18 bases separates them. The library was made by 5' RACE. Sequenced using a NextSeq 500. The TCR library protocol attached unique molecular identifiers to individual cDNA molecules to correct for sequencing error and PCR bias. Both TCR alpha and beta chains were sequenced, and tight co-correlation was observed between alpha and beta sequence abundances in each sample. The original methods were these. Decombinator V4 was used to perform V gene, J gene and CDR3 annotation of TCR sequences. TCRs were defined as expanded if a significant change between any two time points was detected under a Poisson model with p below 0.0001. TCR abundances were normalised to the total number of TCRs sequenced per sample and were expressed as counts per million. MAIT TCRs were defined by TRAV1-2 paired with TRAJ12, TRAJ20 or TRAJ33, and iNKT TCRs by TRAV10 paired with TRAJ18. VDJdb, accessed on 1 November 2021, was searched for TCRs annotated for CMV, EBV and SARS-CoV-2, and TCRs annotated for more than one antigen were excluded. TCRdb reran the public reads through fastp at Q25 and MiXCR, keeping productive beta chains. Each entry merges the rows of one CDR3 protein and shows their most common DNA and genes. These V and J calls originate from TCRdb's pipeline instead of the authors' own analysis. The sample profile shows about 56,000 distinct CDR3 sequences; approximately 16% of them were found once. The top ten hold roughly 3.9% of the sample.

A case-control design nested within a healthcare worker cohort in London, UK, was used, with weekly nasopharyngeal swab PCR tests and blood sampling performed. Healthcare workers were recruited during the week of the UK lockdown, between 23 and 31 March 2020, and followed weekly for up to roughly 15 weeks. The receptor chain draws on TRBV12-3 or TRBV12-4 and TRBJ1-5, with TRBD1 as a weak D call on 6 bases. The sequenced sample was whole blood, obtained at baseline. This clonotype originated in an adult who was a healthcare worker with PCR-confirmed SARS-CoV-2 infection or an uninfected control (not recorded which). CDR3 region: CASSGGTDSPNQPQHF. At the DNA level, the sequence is TGTGCCAGCAGCGGGGGTACGGACAGCCCCAATCAGCCCCAGCATTTT.